One and the same sample provided the 2 T cell receptor beta chains below, sequenced in a study of T cells in Graves' hyperthyroidism and ophthalmopathy. TCR beta CDR3 sequences were amplified from RNA transcripts. Researchers ran a first-round RT-PCR on the TCR CDR3 using the HTBI primer set. Each CDR3 protein gets one entry after TCRdb re-called the multiplex PCR reads with MiXCR. The sample carries around 760,000 distinct CDR3 sequences, around a third recorded once. Sequencing input: blood. The receptor set was obtained from a woman in her forties with Graves' hyperthyroidism.

This clonotype has only a few counts. The chain is built from TRBV20-1 and TRBJ2-5, with 7 nucleotides matching TRBD2. The J segment lost 3 bases and the V segment lost 4 bases, leaving 8 bases of the junction unmatched. Germline CDR1 is DFQATT and CDR2 is SNEGSKA (reference sequence). This CDR3 spans 14 amino acids. The CDR3 is CSAMGLAAEETQYF. The CDR3 coding sequence is TGCAGTGCTATGGGGCTAGCGGCTGAAGAGACCCAGTACTTC.

This clonotype occurred many times. CDR3 amino acids: CAIREVAGGAYEQYF. CDR3 nucleotide sequence: TGTGCCATCAGAGAAGTAGCGGGGGGGGCCTACGAGCAGTACTTC. The V call is TRBV10-3, the J call TRBJ2-7, with 11 bases aligning to TRBD2. V was clipped by 6 bases and J by 2 bases; unmatched bases: 6. Germline-derived CDR1 and CDR2 are ENHRY and SYGVKD. There are 15 residues in the CDR3.